Each of the 10 T cell receptor beta chains below was sequenced from the same sample in a study of OX40 agonist ivuxolimab in advanced cancers. Clones were read by immunoSEQ multiplex PCR, and TCRdb kept only the in-frame ones, dropping some. The table lists about 21,000 clones, approximately 84% of them singletons. The source material was CD4+ or CD8+ T cells sorted from blood, sampled in a trial of the OX40 agonist ivuxolimab. All receptors derive from an adult with an advanced solid tumor such as melanoma, head and neck, liver or kidney cancer.

This chain uses TRBV9 with TRBJ1-1, with D tentatively TRBD1 (6 bases). There are 16 residues in the CDR3. V was trimmed by 3 bases and J by 1 base, leaving 16 bases between them. Germline CDR1 reads SGDLS; CDR2 reads YYNGEE. This CDR3 is CASSASTTGANTEAFF. Here the CDR3 DNA reads TGTGCCAGCAGCGCCAGTACGACAGGAGCGAACACTGAAGCTTTCTTT.

V usage is TRBV2 and J usage is TRBJ2-1, with 12 positions matching TRBD2. Germline CDR1 and CDR2: SNHLY and FYNNEI. V shed 1 base, J shed 7 bases, and the junction held 5 bases outside the gene matches. The CDR3 runs 16 residues. The CDR3 reads CASSEGRLAGGNEQFF. CDR3 coding DNA: TGTGCCAGCAGTGAAGGTCGGCTAGCGGGGGGGAATGAGCAGTTCTTC.

This clone was counted a few times. V usage is TRBV7-9 and J usage is TRBJ2-3; TRBD2 agrees at 9 bases. The junction had 3 bases not matched to a gene; V was cut back by 6 bases and J by 2 bases. The length of the CDR3 is 14 residues. Germline V gene sequence: CDR1 SEHNR, CDR2 FQNEAQ (reference sequence). The CDR3: CASRAGGYTDTQYF. The CDR3 DNA reads TGTGCCAGCAGGGCGGGGGGGTACACAGATACGCAGTATTTT.

The J gene is TRBJ2-3, the V gene TRBV10-3, with D hard to call. The CDR3 is 11 amino acids. Trimming took off 5 bases at V and 3 bases at J, with 3 bases between the two ends. Per germline, CDR1 ENHRY and CDR2 SYGVKD. Written as DNA, the CDR3 is TGTGCCATCAGTCAAACAGATACGCAGTATTTT. This gives the protein CAISQTDTQYF.

This clone was counted once. The chain carries TRBV18 and TRBJ1-1; D possibly corresponds to TRBD1 (6 bases). With 3 bases removed from V and 7 bases from J, the gap between germline ends came to 15 bases. The CDR3 runs to 14 residues. The V gene's germline CDR1 is KGHSH and CDR2 LQKENI. CDR3 in amino acids: CASSPSGGRVEAFF. The CDR3 DNA sequence: TGTGCCAGCTCACCGAGCGGGGGGCGAGTTGAAGCTTTCTTT.

The chain recombines TRBV29-1 with TRBJ1-1, with D perhaps matching TRBD1 (5 bases). The germline V gene encodes CDR1 SQVTM and CDR2 ANQGSEA. The CDR3 is made up of 15 amino acids. Trimming left V 7 bases short and J 4 bases short, with 22 bases between. The CDR3 region has the DNA TGCAGCGGAGCCCGAGCAGGGCGGGGAACCACTGAAGCTTTCTTT. Amino acid sequence: CSGARAGRGTTEAFF.

This chain links TRBV11-3 with TRBJ2-3; D not certain. The CDR3 runs to 12 residues. Germline lookup yields CDR1 SGHNT and CDR2 YENEEA. The V end was cut by 3 bases, the J end by 1 base, with 2 bases between. The CDR3 loop is CASSFGTDTQYF. The CDR3 region has the DNA TGTGCCAGCAGCTTCGGCACAGATACGCAGTATTTT.

The chain combines TRBV29-1 with TRBJ1-2, with 9 bases identical to TRBD1. The CDR3 length is 15 residues. The germline V gene has CDR1 SQVTM and CDR2 ANQGSEA. Germline trimming cut 4 bases from V and 5 bases from J; bases unmatched to any gene: 11. CDR3 amino acids: CSVVGQGGGIYGYTF. As DNA, the CDR3 is TGCAGCGTTGTGGGACAGGGAGGCGGGATTTATGGCTACACCTTC.

This clone was seen only once. J is TRBJ1-5 and V is TRBV10-3; 10 nucleotides agree with TRBD1. J lost 4 bases, V lost 6 bases, and 3 bases had no gene match. This CDR3 contains 14 residues. The V gene's germline CDR1 is ENHRY and CDR2 SYGVKD. The CDR3 DNA is TGTGCCATCAGGGAGGACAGGGGGAATCAGCCCCAGCATTTT. This codes for CAIREDRGNQPQHF.

The chain is built from TRBV6-1 and TRBJ2-5, with 9 bases identical to TRBD1. There are 14 residues in the CDR3. The germline CDR1 and CDR2 sequences are MNHNS and SASEGT. The V and J ends lost 6 bases and 5 bases, in that order; junction bases with no gene match: 7. The CDR3 here is CASSADRGKETQYF. Written as DNA, the CDR3 is TGTGCCAGCAGCGCCGACAGGGGGAAGGAGACCCAGTACTTC.